This TCR beta chain comes out of a study of shared clonotypes between healthy human individuals. Trimming took off 3 bases at V and 6 bases at J, with 21 bases between the two ends. This CDR3 spans 16 amino acids. Germline lookup yields CDR1 MNHNS and CDR2 SASEGT. Clones were sequenced by immunoSEQ multiplex PCR, and TCRdb holds only the in-frame ones, with some missing. This table holds about 2.1 million clones, around 93% found once. Naive CD8 cells lacked CD45RO, underwent positive selection for CCR7 and left out terminally differentiated effector memory CD45RA+ cells. The chain uses TRBV6-1 and TRBJ2-7; the D gene is possibly TRBD1 (5 bases). The specimen was naive CD8+ T cells from PBMCs. This sequence originates from a man between 18 and 35 years old in good health. Some clones in this sample may be carry-over from other donors' samples. CDR3 DNA: TGTGCCAGCAGTGACAGAGGCCAGGGTGGGTTAGCCGAGCAGTACTTC. This translates into CASSDRGQGGLAEQYF.